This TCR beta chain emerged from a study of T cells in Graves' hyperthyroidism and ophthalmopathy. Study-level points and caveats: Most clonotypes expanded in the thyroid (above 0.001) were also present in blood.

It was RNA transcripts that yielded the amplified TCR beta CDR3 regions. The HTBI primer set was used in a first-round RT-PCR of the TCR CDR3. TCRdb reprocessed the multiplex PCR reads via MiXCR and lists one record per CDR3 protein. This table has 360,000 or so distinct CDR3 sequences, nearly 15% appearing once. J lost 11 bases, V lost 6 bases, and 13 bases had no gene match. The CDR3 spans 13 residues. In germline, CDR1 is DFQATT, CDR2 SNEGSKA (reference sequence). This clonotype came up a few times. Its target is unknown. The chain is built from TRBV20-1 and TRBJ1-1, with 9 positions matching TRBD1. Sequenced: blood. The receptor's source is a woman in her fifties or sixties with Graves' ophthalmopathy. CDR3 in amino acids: CSAAGTGLSLAFF. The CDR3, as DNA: TGCAGTGCGGCAGGGACAGGGCTGTCTTTGGCTTTCTTT.